The subject of this entry is one TCR beta chain. This specimen belongs to a study of blood T cell repertoires in COVID-19. Study-level background: Acute and convalescent COVID-19 specimens originated in the United States, Italy and Spain.

V lost 4 bases to trimming and J lost 10 bases; unmatched junction nucleotides: 12. CDR3 length: 16 amino acids. The V gene's germline CDR1 is SGHRS and CDR2 YFSETQ. Source study methods: The assay estimated nucleated cells by amplifying reference gene primers. Only in-frame clones appear in the TCRdb table, and some are missing; sequencing was by immunoSEQ multiplex PCR. V and J calls and clone size come straight from that table; D and trimming were deduced from the DNA. In the table there are about 150,000 clones, under 90% of which are singletons. The receptor comes from a man in his sixties with acute or convalescent COVID-19. This sequence joins TRBV5-1 and TRBJ1-6, with TRBD1 matching over 9 bases. Sequencing input: peripheral blood. Written as DNA, the CDR3 is TGCGCCAGCAGCAACGATGCCGGGACAGGGATATCACCCCTCCACTTT. Protein sequence: CASSNDAGTGISPLHF.